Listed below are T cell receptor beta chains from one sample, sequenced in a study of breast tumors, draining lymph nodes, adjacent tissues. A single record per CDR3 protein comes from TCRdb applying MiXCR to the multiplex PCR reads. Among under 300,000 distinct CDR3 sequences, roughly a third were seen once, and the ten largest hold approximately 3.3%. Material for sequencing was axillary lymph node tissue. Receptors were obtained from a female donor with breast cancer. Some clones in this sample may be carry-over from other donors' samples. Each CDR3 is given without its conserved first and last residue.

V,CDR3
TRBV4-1,ASSQSPGQGGNTIY
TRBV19,ASSPQGAPGYT
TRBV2,ASSEGLAGGGKNIQY
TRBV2,ASSETATGVGNYGYT
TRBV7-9,ASSFGGAGPTQY
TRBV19,ASRVNRASAYNEQF
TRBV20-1,SASHSRTGGELF
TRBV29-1,SLGGDGYT
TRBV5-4,ASSFGTTMNTEAF
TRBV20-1,SATAGQENSPLH
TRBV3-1,ASSQASGGAAMGGNEKLF
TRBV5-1,ASSSGLAGYNEQF
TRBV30,AWSHDRGHHSPLH
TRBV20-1,SARDRIGGSGANVLT
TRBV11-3,ASSEGFYNEQF
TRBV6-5,ASRHTGPPNYGYT
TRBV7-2,ASSSWTSGADTQY
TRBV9,ATSGTSGRSTDTQY
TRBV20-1,SARLGSKNEQF
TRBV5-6,ASSVTGGGPQH
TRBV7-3,ASSKSGSNVDTQH
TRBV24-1,ATSDSGQGLYEQY
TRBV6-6,ASNLGAGTETQY
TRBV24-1,ATSDRTSGRALF
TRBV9,ASSADGTGGLRWNEQQETQY
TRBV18,ASSPAFLNTGELF
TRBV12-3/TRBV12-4,ASSSFISGSGTGELF
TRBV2,ASRRQGDEKLF
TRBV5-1,ASSRSTGVDGYT
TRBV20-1,SAGGLGRGNEQF
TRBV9,ASSVAGGRSTDTQY
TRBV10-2,ASSELARGYQETQY
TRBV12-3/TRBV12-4,ASSSGTGVGGELF
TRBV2,ASSPRTVNTGELF
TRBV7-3,ASPNGGGANNSPLH